The present TCR beta chain was sequenced within a study of blood T cell repertoires in COVID-19. At the level of the study: Donors in the United States, Italy and Spain gave samples during acute or convalescent COVID-19. PBMCs, B-cell-depleted T cells, or T cells provided the cDNA or gDNA that made up the material.

Germline CDR1 reads LNHDA; CDR2 reads SQIVND (reference sequence). The CDR3 sequence is 16 residues long. Trimming left V 6 bases short and J 0 bases short, with 12 bases between. Original processing methods: Estimated nucleated cell counts came from reference gene primer amplification. Sequencing used immunoSEQ multiplex PCR; TCRdb keeps in-frame clones, though not all of them. For V, J and clone size, that table is used; D and trimming come from the DNA. This repertoire shows about 170,000 clones, 65% to 85% found once; its top ten account for approximately 11%. The sequence derives from a man aged 65 to 79 with active or convalescent COVID-19. Sequencing input: peripheral blood. The chain joins TRBV19 to TRBJ2-6, with TRBD1 as a possible D gene (6 bases). The CDR3 protein is CASRHRATSGANVLTF. The CDR3 region has the DNA TGTGCCAGTAGGCACAGGGCTACCTCTGGGGCCAACGTCCTGACTTTC.